This T cell receptor (beta chain) is drawn from a study of blood T cell repertoires in COVID-19. Whole-study context: PBMCs, B-cell-depleted T cells, or T cells were the source of the cDNA or gDNA that made up the material.

Participants classified as exposed had met a COVID-19 case within 2 weeks before study entry. Sequencing was performed with immunoSEQ multiplex PCR; in TCRdb, only in-frame clones are kept and a portion is missing. The profile shows hundreds of thousands of clones, 90% of them singletons. Per germline, CDR1 SGHVS and CDR2 FNYEAQ. This CDR3 spans 13 amino acids. The V gene lost 5 bases and the J gene lost 1 base, with 8 bases spanning the gap. Sequencing used PBMCs or T cells enriched from blood (not recorded which). The origin of this receptor is a man aged 25-40 years who had been exposed to COVID-19. The J gene is TRBJ1-1, the V gene TRBV7-6, with a possible D match to TRBD1 (6 bases). CDR3 region: CASSQQGNTEAFF. CDR3 sequence (DNA): TGTGCCAGCAGCCAACAGGGGAACACTGAAGCTTTCTTT.